A single sample is the source of the 28 T cell receptor beta chains below, sequenced in a study of blood T cells in healthy people across ages. Combining a sample-barcoded 5' primer with a J-beta primer mix, a second PCR ran for about 7 to 11 cycles. MiXCR, applied by TCRdb to the 5' RACE reads, yields one record per CDR3 protein. The sample has 1.5 million to 2 million distinct CDR3 sequences, around 48% seen once. Material for sequencing was blood. The receptor source for this set is a woman in her forties in good health.

This chain connects TRBV25-1 to TRBJ2-1; 12 bases agree with TRBD1. Germline V gene lookup returns CDR1 MGHDK and CDR2 SYGVNS. The CDR3 sequence is 13 residues long. V was clipped by 11 bases and J by 6 bases; unmatched bases: 5. CDR3 protein: CAGGQGAINEQFF. The CDR3, as DNA: TGTGCCGGGGGACAGGGGGCAATCAATGAGCAGTTCTTC.

The chain couples TRBV6-2 or TRBV6-3 to TRBJ2-7; 9 nucleotides align to TRBD2. This CDR3 is 15 amino acids long. Germline V gives CDR1 MNHEY, CDR2 SVGEGT. V lost 7 bases to trimming and J lost 6 bases; unmatched junction nucleotides: 13. CDR3 sequence (DNA): TGTGCCAGCAACCTCCGGGCGGGAGGGGTTTCCGAGCAGTACTTC. Protein product: CASNLRAGGVSEQYF.

This clonotype has more than one count but fewer than ten. CDR3 sequence (DNA): TGTGCCAGCAGTTACCCTCCGGAAGGGAGCTCCAATCAGCCCCAGCATTTT. Its protein product is CASSYPPEGSSNQPQHF. The V call is TRBV6-6, the J call TRBJ1-5; D call uncertain. Trimming removed 2 bases from V and 3 bases from J, with 17 bases in between. Germline V gene lookup returns CDR1 MNHNY and CDR2 SVGAGI (reference sequence). This CDR3 is built from 17 residues.

V gene TRBV6-5 combines with J gene TRBJ2-1; TRBD2 agrees at 7 bases. The CDR3 runs 16 residues. The germline gives CDR1 MNHEY, CDR2 SVGAGI. Trimming cost V 1 base and J 2 bases; bases outside gene matches: 5. CDR3 amino acids: CASSYWGEGTYNEQFF. Written as DNA, the CDR3 is TGTGCCAGCAGTTACTGGGGGGAGGGGACCTACAATGAGCAGTTCTTC.

This chain links TRBV4-3 with TRBJ2-3; TRBD2 might be the D (6 bases). CDR3 length: 15 amino acids. The germline V gene has CDR1 LGHNA and CDR2 YSLEER. Trimming left V 0 bases short and J 1 base short, with 8 bases between. CDR3 loop: CASSQEPSGTDTQYF. CDR3 nucleotides: TGCGCCAGCAGCCAAGAGCCTAGCGGCACAGATACGCAGTATTTT.

The chain couples TRBV7-2 to TRBJ2-1; D is unclear. The CDR3 spans 13 residues. V lost 3 bases, J lost 7 bases, and 10 bases lay in between. The germline CDR1 and CDR2 sequences are SGHTA and FQGNSA. The CDR3 reads CASSLVSLNEQFF. The CDR3 DNA follows: TGTGCCAGCAGCTTGGTGTCACTTAATGAGCAGTTCTTC.

This clonotype turned up a few times. This rearrangement joins TRBV6-5 to TRBJ2-7, with TRBD1 matching 10 bases. The CDR3 extends over 14 amino acids. The trim removed 6 bases at V and 5 bases at J, leaving 7 bases unmatched. Germline V gene data show CDR1 as MNHEY and CDR2 as SVGAGI. The chain's CDR3 is CASRQDRGSNEQYF. Here the CDR3 DNA reads TGTGCCAGCAGGCAGGACAGGGGGTCCAACGAGCAGTACTTC.

As regards this clonotype: A much larger clone sits a single nucleotide away, making a read error possible. This rearrangement joins TRBV15 to TRBJ2-1, with 9 nucleotides matching TRBD2. Germline V gene data show CDR1 as LNHNV and CDR2 as YYDKDF (reference sequence). V lost 3 bases to trimming and J lost 5 bases; unmatched junction nucleotides: 5. The CDR3 contains 15 residues. DNA for the CDR3: TGTGCCACCAGCAGGTTAGCGGGGGAGCACAATGAGCAGTTCTTC. This encodes CATSRLAGEHNEQFF.

This clonotype appeared once. The CDR3 is CASSRGLFNSEAFF. The CDR3 bases are TGTGCCAGCAGTAGGGGTCTTTTTAACTCTGAAGCTTTCTTT. V gene TRBV28 combines with J gene TRBJ1-1; D is perhaps TRBD1 (5 bases). The V end was cut by 5 bases, the J end by 6 bases, with 16 bases between. The germline gives CDR1 MDHEN, CDR2 SYDVKM. The CDR3 is 14 residues long.

The chain employs TRBV6-5 and TRBJ2-5, with 8 bases aligning to TRBD2. This CDR3 is built from 14 residues. Germline V gene lookup returns CDR1 MNHEY and CDR2 SVGAGI. Trimming took 5 bases from V and 5 from J; bases not matched to a gene: 7. The CDR3 DNA sequence: TGTGCCAGCAGTGACCGAGCGGGGGTCGAGACCCAGTACTTC. It translates to CASSDRAGVETQYF.

The chain employs TRBV4-2 and TRBJ1-4; possibly TRBD1 for D (5 bases). The V end was cut by 0 bases, the J end by 3 bases, with 11 bases between. This CDR3 contains 16 residues. CDR1 is LGHNA and CDR2 is YNFKEQ in the germline V gene. CDR3 DNA: TGTGCCAGCAGCCAAGATGCCAGGGCATCTAATGAAAAACTGTTTTTT. This codes for CASSQDARASNEKLFF.

The chain joins TRBV5-1 to TRBJ1-2; D remains ambiguous. CDR1 and CDR2 from the germline V gene are SGHRS and YFSETQ. The V and J ends lost 4 bases and 5 bases respectively, with 18 bases between them. CDR3 size: 15 residues. In DNA, the CDR3 is TGCGCCAGCAGCCCATGGGAGATCCCGGTATATGGCTACACCTTC. Its translation: CASSPWEIPVYGYTF.

J is TRBJ1-2 and V is TRBV10-3; the D gene is possibly TRBD1 (6 bases). The length of the CDR3 is 13 residues. Germline CDR1 and CDR2: ENHRY and SYGVKD. Trimming took 6 bases from V and 3 from J, leaving 11 bases between them. CDR3 bases: TGTGCCATCAGGGAAACAGGGTACTATGGCTACACCTTC. Its protein is CAIRETGYYGYTF.

The chain is built from TRBV7-2 and TRBJ2-1, with 7 bases identical to TRBD1. Per the germline V gene, CDR1 is SGHTA and CDR2 is FQGNSA. CDR3 length: 15 amino acids. The V and J ends lost 5 bases and 3 bases, in that order; junction bases with no gene match: 7. The CDR3 loop is CASSPRQGYYNEQFF. The CDR3 nucleotides are TGTGCCAGCAGCCCGCGACAGGGTTACTACAATGAGCAGTTCTTC.

This chain connects TRBV20-1 to TRBJ2-1; 7 bases fit TRBD1. The ends lost 5 bases at V and 6 bases at J; junction bases unmatched: 4. The germline V gene has CDR1 DFQATT and CDR2 SNEGSKA (reference sequence). This CDR3 spans 12 amino acids. CDR3 DNA: TGCAGTGCTCCGGGACAGCTCAATGAGCAGTTCTTC. Its translation is CSAPGQLNEQFF.

The chain uses TRBV20-1 and TRBJ2-7, with TRBD2 matching 7 bases. This CDR3 contains 15 residues. V lost 0 bases and J lost 0; bases outside the gene matches: 5. In germline, CDR1 is DFQATT, CDR2 SNEGSKA (reference sequence). The CDR3 sequence is CSARDFTGGSYEQYF. The CDR3 nucleotides are TGCAGTGCTAGAGATTTTACGGGGGGCTCCTACGAGCAGTACTTC.

This clonotype was counted ten times or more. The chain employs TRBV7-9 and TRBJ2-1, with D perhaps matching TRBD2 (6 bases). This CDR3 spans 14 amino acids. With 5 bases removed from V and 0 bases from J, the gap between germline ends came to 8 bases. Germline V gene data show CDR1 as SEHNR and CDR2 as FQNEAQ (reference sequence). As DNA, the CDR3 is TGTGCCAGCAGCCAGACTAGCTCCTACAATGAGCAGTTCTTC. Translating it yields CASSQTSSYNEQFF.

This clonotype was observed at least ten times. This chain joins TRBV20-1 and TRBJ1-2; 11 nucleotides match TRBD1. Germline CDR1 reads DFQATT; CDR2 reads SNEGSKA (reference sequence). The CDR3 sequence is 13 residues long. V was pared by 3 bases and J by 7 bases, with 4 bases of the junction left unmatched. CDR3 amino acids: CSARDGTGGGYTF. In DNA form, the CDR3 reads TGCAGTGCTAGGGATGGGACAGGGGGTGGCTACACCTTC.

This clonotype was counted a few times. The rearrangement uses TRBV12-3 or TRBV12-4 and TRBJ2-5; 12 nucleotides agree with TRBD1. The CDR3 is 17 residues long. With V trimmed by 5 bases and J by 4 bases, 11 bases remained unmatched. The CDR3 DNA reads as TGTGCCAGCAGTACTCCAGGGGACAGGGGGCAGGGAGAGACCCAGTACTTC. It is translated as CASSTPGDRGQGETQYF.

This rearrangement joins TRBV12-3 or TRBV12-4 to TRBJ2-1, with 9 bases aligning to TRBD1. V lost 2 bases, J lost 6 bases, and 8 bases stayed unmatched. The CDR3 is 16 residues long. This CDR3 is CASSLPGQGSANEQFF. As DNA, the CDR3 is TGTGCCAGCAGTTTACCGGGACAGGGATCCGCCAATGAGCAGTTCTTC.

The chain has TRBV11-1 and TRBJ1-1; D remains unclear. This CDR3 has 14 residues. The germline gives CDR1 SGHAT, CDR2 FQDESV (reference sequence). The ends were cut back, 1 base at V and 1 base at J, with 7 bases in the middle. The CDR3 here is CASSLVRRNTEAFF. The CDR3 nucleotides are TGTGCCAGCAGCTTAGTCCGCCGGAACACTGAAGCTTTCTTT.

The DNA of the CDR3 is TGCAGTGCTATCTCTAGCGGGGGGCGGACAGATACGCAGTATTTT. Translation gives CSAISSGGRTDTQYF. The chain recombines TRBV20-1 with TRBJ2-3; 11 bases align to TRBD2. Germline V CDR1 and CDR2: DFQATT, SNEGSKA (reference sequence). CDR3 length: 15 amino acids. The V gene end was trimmed by 4 bases and the J gene end by 3 bases; junction bases not matched to a gene: 6.

This chain connects TRBV20-1 to TRBJ2-1; 7 bases align to TRBD1. The J segment lost 12 bases and the V segment lost 0 bases, leaving 5 bases of the junction unmatched. Per germline, CDR1 DFQATT and CDR2 SNEGSKA (reference sequence). This CDR3 contains 12 residues. This CDR3 reads CSARDRRDRQFF. Here the CDR3 DNA reads TGCAGTGCTAGAGATCGCCGGGACAGGCAGTTCTTC.

The chain links TRBV12-3 or TRBV12-4 to TRBJ2-5; 7 bases are a match to TRBD1. V was clipped by 5 bases and J by 4 bases; unmatched bases: 7. This CDR3 spans 14 amino acids. In DNA, the CDR3 is TGTGCCAGCAGTCGACCGGGACAGCCAGAGACCCAGTACTTC. Its translation is CASSRPGQPETQYF.

This rearrangement joins TRBV15 to TRBJ2-5; a possible D gene is TRBD2 (6 bases). This CDR3 comprises 16 residues. V lost 1 base, J lost 3 bases, and 15 bases lay in between. Germline CDR1 LNHNV, CDR2 YYDKDF (reference sequence). For the CDR3, the DNA is TGTGCCACCAGCAGAGGTGGGGGGACGTGGGAAGAGACCCAGTACTTC. Encoded protein: CATSRGGGTWEETQYF.

The chain is built from TRBV7-2 and TRBJ2-1; 9 nucleotides agree with TRBD2. The V and J ends lost 5 bases and 5 bases, in that order; junction bases with no gene match: 16. The CDR3 length is 18 residues. Germline values: CDR1 SGHTA, CDR2 FQGNSA. CDR3 sequence: CASSPGLRGGGLNNEQFF. As DNA, the CDR3 is TGTGCCAGCAGCCCCGGTTTGCGGGGGGGAGGGTTAAACAATGAGCAGTTCTTC.

This chain connects TRBV2 to TRBJ1-6; D not resolved. The V gene's germline CDR1 is SNHLY and CDR2 FYNNEI. This CDR3 is built from 16 residues. Trimming removed 6 bases at V and 5 bases at J, with 17 bases between. Here the CDR3 reads CASRDAQALNNSPLHF. In DNA, the CDR3 is TGTGCCAGCAGGGACGCGCAGGCACTTAATAATTCACCCCTCCACTTT.

The V and J genes are TRBV20-1 and TRBJ1-5; the D gene is possibly TRBD1 (5 bases). CDR3 length: 16 amino acids. The V end was cut by 0 bases, the J end by 0 bases, with 12 bases between. Germline V CDR1 and CDR2: DFQATT, SNEGSKA (reference sequence). CDR3 coding DNA: TGCAGTGCTAGAGAGGTGACAGCCCTTAGCAATCAGCCCCAGCATTTT. Translating it yields CSAREVTALSNQPQHF.